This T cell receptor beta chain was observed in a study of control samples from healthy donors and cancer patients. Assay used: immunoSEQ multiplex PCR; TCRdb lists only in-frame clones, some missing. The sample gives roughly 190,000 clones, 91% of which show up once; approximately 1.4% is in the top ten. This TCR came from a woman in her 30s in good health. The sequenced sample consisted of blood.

As DNA, the CDR3 is TGCGCCAGCAGCTTGGGTCTGGGCGGGGGGTCGACAGATACGCAGTATTTT. Translated, it gives CASSLGLGGGSTDTQYF. This chain links TRBV5-1 with TRBJ2-3; 8 bases agree with TRBD2. The V gene's germline CDR1 is SGHRS and CDR2 YFSETQ. With V trimmed by 0 bases and J by 3 bases, 9 bases remained unmatched. The CDR3 covers 17 residues.